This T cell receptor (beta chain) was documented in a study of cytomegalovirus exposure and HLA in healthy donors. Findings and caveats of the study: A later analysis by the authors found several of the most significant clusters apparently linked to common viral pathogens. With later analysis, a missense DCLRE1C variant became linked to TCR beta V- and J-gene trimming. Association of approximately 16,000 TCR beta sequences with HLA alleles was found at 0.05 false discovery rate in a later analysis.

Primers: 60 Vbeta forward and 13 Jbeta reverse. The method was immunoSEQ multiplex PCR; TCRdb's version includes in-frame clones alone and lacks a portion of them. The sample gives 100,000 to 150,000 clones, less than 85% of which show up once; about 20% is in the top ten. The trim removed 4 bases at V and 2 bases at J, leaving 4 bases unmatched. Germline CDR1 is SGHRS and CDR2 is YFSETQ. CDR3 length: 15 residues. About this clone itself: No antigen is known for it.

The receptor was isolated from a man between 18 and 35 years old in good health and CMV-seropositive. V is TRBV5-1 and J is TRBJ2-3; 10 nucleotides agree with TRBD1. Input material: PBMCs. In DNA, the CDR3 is TGCGCCAGCAGCGAGACAGGGGGCAACACAGATACGCAGTATTTT. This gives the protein CASSETGGNTDTQYF.